This T cell receptor (beta chain) was sequenced in a study of shared clonotypes between healthy human individuals. Study findings and constraints: Generally, estimated richness proved larger in naive subsets than it did in memory subsets. A handful of donors shared approximately 5% of their naive CD4 clonotypes.

Sorted-subset replicate PCR reactions contained roughly 200 ng DNA, corresponding to about 30,000 T cell genomes. Per the study methods: ImmunoSEQ junction-only sequences lacked quality scores, so their filtering differed. Assay used: immunoSEQ multiplex PCR; TCRdb lists only in-frame clones, some missing. The V and J calls and clone size are taken from that table; D and trimming were inferred from the DNA. This table has 2 million to 2.5 million clones, over 85% appearing once. With respect to this clone: Its antigen remains unidentified. At the DNA level, this CDR3 is encoded by other sequences in the same sample as well.

CDR1 and CDR2 (germline): SGHTA, FQGNSA. The CDR3 is 14 residues long. V lost 1 base to trimming and J lost 4 bases; unmatched junction nucleotides: 3. The gene calls are TRBV7-2 and TRBJ1-2; 7 nucleotides agree with TRBD1. The origin of this receptor is a man younger than 35 in good health. Some clones in this sample may be carry-over from other donors' samples. Sequencing was carried out using naive CD4+ T cells from PBMCs. Described subset: CD45RA+ positively selected. Written as DNA, the CDR3 is TGTGCCAGCAGCTTAGGGGGACAGCCCTATGGCTACACCTTC. Translating it yields CASSLGGQPYGYTF.